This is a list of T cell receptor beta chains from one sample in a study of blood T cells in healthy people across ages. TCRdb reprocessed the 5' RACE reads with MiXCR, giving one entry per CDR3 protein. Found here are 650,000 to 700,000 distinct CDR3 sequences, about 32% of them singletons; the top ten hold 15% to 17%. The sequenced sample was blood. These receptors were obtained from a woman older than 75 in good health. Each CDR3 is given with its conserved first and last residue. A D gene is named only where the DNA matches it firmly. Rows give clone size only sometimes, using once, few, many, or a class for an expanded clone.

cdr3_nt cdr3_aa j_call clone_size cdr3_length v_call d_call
TGTGCCAGCCGGGCCGGCAGCCAAGAGACCCAGTACTTC CASRAGSQETQYF TRBJ2-5 NA 13 TRBV2 NA
TGCAGCGTTCCAGGGGCCTCGTCCTACAATGAGCAGTTCTTC CSVPGASSYNEQFF TRBJ2-1 many 14 TRBV29-1 NA
TGTGCCAGCAGCGGTGGACAGGGGCGAAATACGCAGTATTTT CASSGGQGRNTQYF TRBJ2-3 NA 14 TRBV9 TRBD1
TGCAGTGCTCTTGCTGTAGCGGGAGATCCCTACAATGAGCAGTTCTTC CSALAVAGDPYNEQFF TRBJ2-1 NA 16 TRBV20-1 TRBD2
TGTGCCAGCAGCCAAGTTAGACCGGTCGAAAAACTGTTTTTT CASSQVRPVEKLFF TRBJ1-4 NA 14 TRBV14 NA
TGTGCCAGCAGCTTAGAGGCCGGTAGCTCCTACAATGAGCAGTTCTTC CASSLEAGSSYNEQFF TRBJ2-1 many 16 TRBV7-2 NA
TGCAGTGCTGAACAGGGAAATGAGCAGTTCTTC CSAEQGNEQFF TRBJ2-1 many 11 TRBV20-1 NA
TGCAGTGCTAGAGTGGCCCCGTACCAAGAGACCCAGTACTTC CSARVAPYQETQYF TRBJ2-5 many 14 TRBV20-1 NA
TGTGCCAGCAGCTTGGGACTAGCGGGGGGGCATACGCAGTATTTT CASSLGLAGGHTQYF TRBJ2-3 many 15 TRBV7-2 TRBD2
TGCAGTACGACGCAGGGGGCGGCCTACGAGCAGTACTTC CSTTQGAAYEQYF TRBJ2-7 many 13 TRBV20-1 TRBD1
TGTGCCAGCACCCGAATTCGTTCTGCAGATACGCAGTATTTT CASTRIRSADTQYF TRBJ2-3 few 14 TRBV6-2/TRBV6-3 NA
TGTGCCAGCAGGGGACAGGGAGAAGAGTATTTT CASRGQGEEYF TRBJ2-3 NA 11 TRBV6-6 TRBD1
TGTGCCAGCAGTTTATATGTGGGCCGCAGAGCCTACGAGCAGTACTTC CASSLYVGRRAYEQYF TRBJ2-7 many 16 TRBV28 NA
TGTGCCAGCAGCGTAGCTGGAATCCAGACGGGGCAAGAGACCCAGTACTTC CASSVAGIQTGQETQYF TRBJ2-5 NA 17 TRBV9 NA
TGCAGTGCCCTTAGGGGAGCGGGGGCCTACAATGAGCAGTTCTTC CSALRGAGAYNEQFF TRBJ2-1 once 15 TRBV20-1 TRBD2
TGTGCCAGCAGCGAGCAAGGGCCCCCGGAGACCCAGTACTTC CASSEQGPPETQYF TRBJ2-5 NA 14 TRBV7-3 NA
TGTGCCAGCAGTCGCACCGGGACGGCCTCTGAAAAACTGTTTTTT CASSRTGTASEKLFF TRBJ1-4 NA 15 TRBV6-5 NA
TGTGCCAGCAGCCCCACCCAACTAATGGAGACCCAGTACTTC CASSPTQLMETQYF TRBJ2-5 many 14 TRBV7-2 NA
TGTGCCAGCAGCTTAAGGGTGCTTTCCACAGATACGCAGTATTTT CASSLRVLSTDTQYF TRBJ2-3 few 15 TRBV11-1 NA
TGTGCCAGCACCCTGGGACGGGTCTCTGAAGCTTTCTTT CASTLGRVSEAFF TRBJ1-1 many 13 TRBV13 NA
TGCGCCAGCAGCCAAGATATCAGCGGCGAGCAGTACTTC CASSQDISGEQYF TRBJ2-7 many 13 TRBV4-3 NA
TGCGCCAGCAGCCAAGAGGGTCGGTCCTATGAAAAACTGTTTTTT CASSQEGRSYEKLFF TRBJ1-4 many 15 TRBV4-1 NA
TGTGCCAGCAGCTCAAAACAGGGAGGAGGCACTGAAGCTTTCTTT CASSSKQGGGTEAFF TRBJ1-1 many 15 TRBV7-6 NA
TGCAGTGTAGACGACAGGGGGCGCGAAAAACTGTTTTTT CSVDDRGREKLFF TRBJ1-4 NA 13 TRBV20-1 TRBD1
TGCAGCGTCATTCGGACAGGGATAGGTGGCTACACCTTC CSVIRTGIGGYTF TRBJ1-2 many 13 TRBV29-1 TRBD1
TGTGCCACCAGTAGACTAGCGGGGGGTTCCAATGAGCAGTTCTTC CATSRLAGGSNEQFF TRBJ2-1 many 15 TRBV15 TRBD2
TGCAGTGCTAGCGGGGGCTACGAGCAGTACTTC CSASGGYEQYF TRBJ2-7 many 11 TRBV20-1 NA
TGTGCCAGCAGTTTATCGGTTCAATCTCCGAATTCACCCCTCCACTTT CASSLSVQSPNSPLHF TRBJ1-6 few 16 TRBV27 NA
TGTGCCAGCAGTTTGAGAGTGAGAGCAGATACGCAGTATTTT CASSLRVRADTQYF TRBJ2-3 few 14 TRBV12-3/TRBV12-4 NA
TGTGCCAGCAGCCAAGACGGCTATAATTCACCCCTCCACTTT CASSQDGYNSPLHF TRBJ1-6 many 14 TRBV3-1 NA
TGTGCCAGCAGCTTAGGCGGAACCTCTAACTATGGCTACACCTTC CASSLGGTSNYGYTF TRBJ1-2 many 15 TRBV13 NA
TGCAGTGCTAGAGGGGACAGGGGAGTGGTGGGGCGCGAGCAGTACTTC CSARGDRGVVGREQYF TRBJ2-7 NA 16 TRBV20-1 TRBD1
TGTGCCAGCAGTGACTACAGGGAGGGGACCCAGTACTTC CASSDYREGTQYF TRBJ2-5 many 13 TRBV6-2/TRBV6-3 NA
TGTGCCAGCAGCTACGATGGGACGAGGGACACTGAAGCTTTCTTT CASSYDGTRDTEAFF TRBJ1-1 few 15 TRBV7-9 NA
TGCAGTGCTCTCCCAGGGCCTAGCGGGAGGACCGCAATCTACGAGCAGTACTTC CSALPGPSGRTAIYEQYF TRBJ2-7 NA 18 TRBV20-1 TRBD2
TGTGCCAGCAGCCGAAACATCGGCTCCTTGAACGGGGAGCTGTTTTTT CASSRNIGSLNGELFF TRBJ2-2 few 16 TRBV7-2 NA
TGTGCCAGTCAGAGCACAGATACGCAGTATTTT CASQSTDTQYF TRBJ2-3 NA 11 TRBV7-9 NA
TGCAGTGCTAGAAACAGGGGACTGGTCCAAGAGACCCAGTACTTC CSARNRGLVQETQYF TRBJ2-5 few 15 TRBV20-1 NA
TGCAGTGCTAGAGGTCAAGACAGGGTCTCTGAGACCCAGTACTTC CSARGQDRVSETQYF TRBJ2-5 NA 15 TRBV20-1 TRBD1
TGTGCCGGCAGCCAGACAGGGGGGTGGATGAACACTGAAGCTTTCTTT CAGSQTGGWMNTEAFF TRBJ1-1 few 16 TRBV11-2 TRBD1
TGTGCCAGCAGCTTACCTGCCAAAAACATTCAGTACTTC CASSLPAKNIQYF TRBJ2-4 NA 13 TRBV7-9 NA
TGCAGTGCTAGATCAGGCCGTAGTACCCTCCACTTT CSARSGRSTLHF TRBJ1-6 few 12 TRBV20-1 NA
TGTGCCAGCAGATCCGGGACAGGGGCCTACGAGCAGTACTTC CASRSGTGAYEQYF TRBJ2-7 many 14 TRBV6-5 TRBD1
TGTGCCAGCAGTGTTGGAGCCACCAATGAGCAGTTCTTC CASSVGATNEQFF TRBJ2-1 many 13 TRBV25-1 NA
TGCGCCAGCACACAAGACAGGATCTTGAACACTGAAGCTTTCTTT CASTQDRILNTEAFF TRBJ1-1 many 15 TRBV5-1 NA
TGCGCCAGCAGTCGGATCCAGACAGGTTCTGGGGCCAACGTCCCGACTTTC CASSRIQTGSGANVPTF TRBJ2-6 NA 17 TRBV5-1 NA
TGTGCCAGCAGCTTGGCCAGGGTGATCGGGGAAAAACTGTTTTTT CASSLARVIGEKLFF TRBJ1-4 NA 15 TRBV5-8 NA
TGTGCCAGCACCCTAGGGGGGAATTCACCCCTCCACTTT CASTLGGNSPLHF TRBJ1-6 NA 13 TRBV11-2 NA
TGTGCCAGCAGGAAATCCTCCGGGACAGGGGCACCCCTCCACTTT CASRKSSGTGAPLHF TRBJ1-6 few 15 TRBV28 TRBD1
TGTGCCAGCAGCCGGGGACTAGCGGGTCGGGAGACCCAGTACTTC CASSRGLAGRETQYF TRBJ2-5 many 15 TRBV5-6 TRBD2
TGCAGTGCTAGAGCACCCGGGGACTTTAGAGGCTACACCTTC CSARAPGDFRGYTF TRBJ1-2 NA 14 TRBV20-1 NA
TGTGCCAGCAGCCCAGACAGCGGTGGATCCCTCGAGGGCTACACCTTC CASSPDSGGSLEGYTF TRBJ1-2 many 16 TRBV7-3 NA
TGTGCCAGCAGAAGGACAGGGTCGGGCGAGCGGTACTTC CASRRTGSGERYF TRBJ2-5 few 13 TRBV27 TRBD1